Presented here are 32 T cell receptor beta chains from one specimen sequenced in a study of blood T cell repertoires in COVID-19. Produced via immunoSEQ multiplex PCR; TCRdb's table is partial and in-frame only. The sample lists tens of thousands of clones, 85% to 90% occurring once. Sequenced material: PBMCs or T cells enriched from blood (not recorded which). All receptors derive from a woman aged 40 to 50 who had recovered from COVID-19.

Written as DNA, the CDR3 is TGTGCCAGCAGCCTTGAAGTACTTGGCCGAGGTACGCAGTATTTT. Translating gives CASSLEVLGRGTQYF. The chain links TRBV2 to TRBJ2-3; no clear D. The CDR3 runs to 15 residues. CDR1 is SNHLY, CDR2 FYNNEI, per germline. The ends were cut back, 6 bases at V and 8 bases at J, with 21 bases in the middle.

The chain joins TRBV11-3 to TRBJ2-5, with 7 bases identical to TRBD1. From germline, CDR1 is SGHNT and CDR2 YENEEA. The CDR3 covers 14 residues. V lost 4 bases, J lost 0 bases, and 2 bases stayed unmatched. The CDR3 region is CASSSGQNQETQYF. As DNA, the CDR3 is TGTGCCAGCAGCTCGGGACAGAACCAAGAGACCCAGTACTTC. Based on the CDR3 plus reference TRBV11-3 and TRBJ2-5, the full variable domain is EAGVVQSPRYKIIEKKQPVAFWCNPISGHNTLYWYLQNLGQGPELLIRYENEEAVDDSQLPKDRFSAERLKGVDSTLKIQPAELGDSAVYLCASSSGQNQETQYFGPGTRLLVL.

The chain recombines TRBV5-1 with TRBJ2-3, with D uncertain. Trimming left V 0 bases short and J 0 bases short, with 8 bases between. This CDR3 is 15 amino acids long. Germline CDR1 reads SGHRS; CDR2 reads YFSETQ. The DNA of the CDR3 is TGCGCCAGCAGCTTGGGCAGACAAAGCACAGATACGCAGTATTTT. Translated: CASSLGRQSTDTQYF.

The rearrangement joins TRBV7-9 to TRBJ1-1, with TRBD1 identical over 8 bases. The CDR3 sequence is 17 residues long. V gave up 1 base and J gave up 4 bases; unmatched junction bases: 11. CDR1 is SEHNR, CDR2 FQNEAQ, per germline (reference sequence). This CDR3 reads CASSLEGLTGEGTEAFF. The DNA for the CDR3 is TGTGCCAGCAGCTTAGAGGGTTTGACAGGGGAGGGCACTGAAGCTTTCTTT.

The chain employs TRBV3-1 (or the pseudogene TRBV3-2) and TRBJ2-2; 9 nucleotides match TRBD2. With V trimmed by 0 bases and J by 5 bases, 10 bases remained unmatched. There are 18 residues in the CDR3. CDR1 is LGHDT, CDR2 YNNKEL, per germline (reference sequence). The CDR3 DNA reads TGTGCCAGCAGCCAAGAACCCAGGCTAGCGGGGTTGACCGGGGAGCTGTTTTTT. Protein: CASSQEPRLAGLTGELFF.

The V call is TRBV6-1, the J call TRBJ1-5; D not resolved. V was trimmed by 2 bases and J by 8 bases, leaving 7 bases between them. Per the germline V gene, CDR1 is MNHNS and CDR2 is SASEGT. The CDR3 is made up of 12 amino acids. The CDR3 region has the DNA TGTGCCAGCAGTGAAATAGAAGAGCCCCAGCATTTT. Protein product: CASSEIEEPQHF.

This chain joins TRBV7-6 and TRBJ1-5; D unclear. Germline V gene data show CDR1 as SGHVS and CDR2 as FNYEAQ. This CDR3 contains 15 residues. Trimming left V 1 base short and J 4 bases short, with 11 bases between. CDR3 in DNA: TGTGCCAGCAGCTTAGGGGTGGGGAGAAATCAGCCCCAGCATTTT. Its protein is CASSLGVGRNQPQHF.

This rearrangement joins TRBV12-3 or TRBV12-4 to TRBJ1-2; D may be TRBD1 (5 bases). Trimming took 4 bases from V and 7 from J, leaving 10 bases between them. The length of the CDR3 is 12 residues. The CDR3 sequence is CASSSSGLGYTF. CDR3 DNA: TGTGCCAGCAGTTCATCGGGACTTGGCTACACCTTC.

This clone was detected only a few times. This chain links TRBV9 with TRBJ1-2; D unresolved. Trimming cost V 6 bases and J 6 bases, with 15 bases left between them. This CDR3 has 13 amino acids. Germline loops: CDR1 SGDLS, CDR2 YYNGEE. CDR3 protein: CASNLPGSDGYTF. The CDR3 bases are TGTGCCAGCAATCTCCCGGGGTCTGATGGCTACACCTTC. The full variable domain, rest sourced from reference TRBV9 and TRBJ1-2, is DSGVTQTPKHLITATGQRVTLRCSPRSGDLSVYWYQQSLDQGLQFLIQYYNGEERAKGNILERFSAQQFPDLHSELNLSSLELGDSALYFCASNLPGSDGYTFGSGTRLTVV.

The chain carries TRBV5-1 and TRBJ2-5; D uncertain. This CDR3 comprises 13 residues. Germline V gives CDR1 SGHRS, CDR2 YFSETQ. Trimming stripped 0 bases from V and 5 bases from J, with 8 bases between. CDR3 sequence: CASSLVLGETQYF. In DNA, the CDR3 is TGCGCCAGCAGCTTGGTGCTAGGTGAGACCCAGTACTTC.

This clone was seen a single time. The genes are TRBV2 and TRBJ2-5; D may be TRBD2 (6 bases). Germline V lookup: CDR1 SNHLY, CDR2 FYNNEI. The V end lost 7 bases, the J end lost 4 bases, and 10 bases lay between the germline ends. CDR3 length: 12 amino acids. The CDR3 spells CASTTGVETQYF. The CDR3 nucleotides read TGTGCCAGCACTACGGGGGTAGAGACCCAGTACTTC.

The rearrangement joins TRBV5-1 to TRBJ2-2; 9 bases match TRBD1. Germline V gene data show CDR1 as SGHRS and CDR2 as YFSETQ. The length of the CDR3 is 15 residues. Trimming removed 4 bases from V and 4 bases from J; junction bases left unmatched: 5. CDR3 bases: TGCGCCAGCAGCGAAACAGGGGGCGGCACCGGGGAGCTGTTTTTT. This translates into CASSETGGGTGELFF.

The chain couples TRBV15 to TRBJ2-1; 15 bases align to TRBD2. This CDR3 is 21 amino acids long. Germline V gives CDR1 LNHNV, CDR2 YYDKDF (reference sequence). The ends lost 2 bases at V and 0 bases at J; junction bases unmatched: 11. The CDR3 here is CATSRTPGTSGGFNSYNEQFF. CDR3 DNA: TGTGCCACCAGCAGAACTCCCGGGACTAGCGGGGGGTTTAACTCCTACAATGAGCAGTTCTTC. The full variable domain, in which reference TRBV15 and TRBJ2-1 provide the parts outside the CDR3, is DAMVIQNPRYQVTQFGKPVTLSCSQTLNHNVMYWYQQKSSQAPKLLFHYYDKDFNNEADTPDNFQSRRPNTSFCFLDIRSPGLGDTAMYLCATSRTPGTSGGFNSYNEQFFGPGTRLTVL.

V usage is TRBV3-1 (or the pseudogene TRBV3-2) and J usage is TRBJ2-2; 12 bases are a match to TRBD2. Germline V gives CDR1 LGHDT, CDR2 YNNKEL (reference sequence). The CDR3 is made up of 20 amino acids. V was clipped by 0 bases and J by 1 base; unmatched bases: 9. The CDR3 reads CASSQDRASGGAKNTGELFF. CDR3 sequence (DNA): TGTGCCAGCAGCCAAGATCGAGCTAGCGGGGGGGCTAAGAACACCGGGGAGCTGTTTTTT.

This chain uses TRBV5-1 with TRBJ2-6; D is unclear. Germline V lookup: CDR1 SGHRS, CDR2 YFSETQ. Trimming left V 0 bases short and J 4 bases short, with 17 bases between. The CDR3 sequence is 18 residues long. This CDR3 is CASSLEAGLLLGANVLTF. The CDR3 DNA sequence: TGCGCCAGCAGCTTGGAGGCAGGCCTGTTGTTGGGGGCCAACGTCCTGACTTTC.

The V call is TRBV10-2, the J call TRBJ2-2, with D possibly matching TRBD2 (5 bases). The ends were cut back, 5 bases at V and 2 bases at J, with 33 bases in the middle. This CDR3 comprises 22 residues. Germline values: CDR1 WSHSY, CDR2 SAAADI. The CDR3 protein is CASSNFLWTARTTPRNTGELFF. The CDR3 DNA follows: TGCGCCAGCAGTAACTTCCTTTGGACTGCGAGAACTACCCCCAGAAACACCGGGGAGCTGTTTTTT.

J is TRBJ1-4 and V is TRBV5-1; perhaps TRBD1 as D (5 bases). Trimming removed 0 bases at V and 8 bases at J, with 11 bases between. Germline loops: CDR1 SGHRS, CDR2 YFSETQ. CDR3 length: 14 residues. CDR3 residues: CASSLGGHPEKLFF. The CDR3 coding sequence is TGCGCCAGCAGCTTGGGTGGACACCCCGAAAAACTGTTTTTT.

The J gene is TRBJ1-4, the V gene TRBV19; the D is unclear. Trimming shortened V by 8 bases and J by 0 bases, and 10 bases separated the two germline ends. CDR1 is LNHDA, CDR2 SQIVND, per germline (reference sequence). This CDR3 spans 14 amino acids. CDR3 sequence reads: CASSVGTTNEKLFF. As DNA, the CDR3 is TGTGCCAGTTCGGTCGGGACAACTAATGAAAAACTGTTTTTT. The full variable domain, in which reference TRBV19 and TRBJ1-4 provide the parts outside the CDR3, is DGGITQSPKYLFRKEGQNVTLSCEQNLNHDAMYWYRQDPGQGLRLIYYSQIVNDFQKGDIAEGYSVSREKKESFPLTVTSAQKNPTAFYLCASSVGTTNEKLFFGSGTQLSVL.

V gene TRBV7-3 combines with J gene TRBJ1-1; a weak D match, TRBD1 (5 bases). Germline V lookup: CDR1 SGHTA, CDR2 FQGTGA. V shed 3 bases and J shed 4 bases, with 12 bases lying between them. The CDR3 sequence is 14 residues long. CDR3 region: CASSLGRGSTEAFF. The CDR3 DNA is TGTGCCAGCAGCTTGGGGAGGGGCAGCACTGAAGCTTTCTTT.

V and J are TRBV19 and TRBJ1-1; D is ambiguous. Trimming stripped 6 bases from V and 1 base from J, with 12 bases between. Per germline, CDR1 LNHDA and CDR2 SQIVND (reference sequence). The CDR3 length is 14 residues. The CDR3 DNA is TGTGCCAGTAGCCCCTTCCGAGGGAACACTGAAGCTTTCTTT. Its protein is CASSPFRGNTEAFF. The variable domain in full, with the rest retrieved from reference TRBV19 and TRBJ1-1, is DGGITQSPKYLFRKEGQNVTLSCEQNLNHDAMYWYRQDPGQGLRLIYYSQIVNDFQKGDIAEGYSVSREKKESFPLTVTSAQKNPTAFYLCASSPFRGNTEAFFGQGTRLTVV.

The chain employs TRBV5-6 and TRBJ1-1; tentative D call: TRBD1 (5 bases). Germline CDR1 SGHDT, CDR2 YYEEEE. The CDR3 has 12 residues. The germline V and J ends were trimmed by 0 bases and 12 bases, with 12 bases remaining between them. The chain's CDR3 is CASSLAAGWSFF. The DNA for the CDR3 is TGTGCCAGCAGCTTGGCGGCAGGGTGGTCTTTCTTT.

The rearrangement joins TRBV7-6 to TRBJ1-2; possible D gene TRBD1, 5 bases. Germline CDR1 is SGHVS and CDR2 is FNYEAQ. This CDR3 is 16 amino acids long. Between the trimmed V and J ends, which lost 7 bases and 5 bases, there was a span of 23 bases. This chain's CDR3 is CASNSLLGGIGYGYTF. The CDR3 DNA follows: TGTGCCAGCAACTCCCTGTTGGGGGGGATCGGGTATGGCTACACCTTC.

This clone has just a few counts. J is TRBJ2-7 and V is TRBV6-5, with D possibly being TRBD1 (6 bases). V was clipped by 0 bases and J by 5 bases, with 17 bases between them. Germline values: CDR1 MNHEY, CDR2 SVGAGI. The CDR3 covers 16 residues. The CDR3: CASSYSIGQGNNEQYF. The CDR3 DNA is TGTGCCAGCAGTTACTCGATCGGGCAGGGGAACAACGAGCAGTACTTC.

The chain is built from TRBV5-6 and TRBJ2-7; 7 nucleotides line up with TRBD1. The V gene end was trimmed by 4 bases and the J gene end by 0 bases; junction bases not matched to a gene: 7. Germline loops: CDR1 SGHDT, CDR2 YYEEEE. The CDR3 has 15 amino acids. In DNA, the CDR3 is TGTGCCAGCAGCCCTAGGGACAGTTACTCCTACGAGCAGTACTTC. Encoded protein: CASSPRDSYSYEQYF.

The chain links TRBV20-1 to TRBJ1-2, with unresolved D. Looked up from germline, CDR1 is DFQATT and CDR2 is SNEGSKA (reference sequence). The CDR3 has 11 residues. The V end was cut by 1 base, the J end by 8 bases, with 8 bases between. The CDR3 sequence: CSARVLSGYTF. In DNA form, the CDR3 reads TGCAGTGCTAGAGTCCTCTCCGGCTACACCTTC.

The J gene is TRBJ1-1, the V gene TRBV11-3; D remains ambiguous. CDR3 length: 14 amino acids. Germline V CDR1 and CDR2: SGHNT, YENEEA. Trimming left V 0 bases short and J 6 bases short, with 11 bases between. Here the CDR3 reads CASSLDQQESEAFF. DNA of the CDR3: TGTGCCAGCAGCTTAGATCAGCAGGAATCTGAAGCTTTCTTT.

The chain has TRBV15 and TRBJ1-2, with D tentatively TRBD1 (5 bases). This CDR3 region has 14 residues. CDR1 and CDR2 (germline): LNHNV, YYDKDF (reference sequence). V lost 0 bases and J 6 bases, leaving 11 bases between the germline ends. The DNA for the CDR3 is TGTGCCACCAGCAGAGACCCCAAGGGGAATGGCTACACCTTC. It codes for CATSRDPKGNGYTF.

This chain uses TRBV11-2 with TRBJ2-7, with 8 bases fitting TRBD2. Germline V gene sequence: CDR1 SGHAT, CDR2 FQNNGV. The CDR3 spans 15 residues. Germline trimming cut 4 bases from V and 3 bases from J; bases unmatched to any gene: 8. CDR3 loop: CASSSLAETRYEQYF. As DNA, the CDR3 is TGTGCCAGCAGCTCACTAGCGGAGACTCGCTACGAGCAGTACTTC.

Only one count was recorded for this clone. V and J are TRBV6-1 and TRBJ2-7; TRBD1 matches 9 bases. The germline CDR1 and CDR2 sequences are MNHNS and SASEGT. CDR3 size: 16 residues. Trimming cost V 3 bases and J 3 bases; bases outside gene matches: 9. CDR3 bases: TGTGCCAGCAGTGATCGTAGGACAGGGGCCATCTACGAGCAGTACTTC. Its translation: CASSDRRTGAIYEQYF.

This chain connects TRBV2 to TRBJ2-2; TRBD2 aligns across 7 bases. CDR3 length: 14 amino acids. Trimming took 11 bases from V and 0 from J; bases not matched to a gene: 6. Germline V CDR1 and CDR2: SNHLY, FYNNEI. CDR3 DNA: TGTGCCGGGGGGGAGACTTCGAACACCGGGGAGCTGTTTTTT. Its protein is CAGGETSNTGELFF. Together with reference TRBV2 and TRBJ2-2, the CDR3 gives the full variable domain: EPEVTQTPSHQVTQMGQEVILRCVPISNHLYFYWYRQILGQKVEFLVSFYNNEISEKSEIFDDQFSVERPDGSNFTLKIRSTKLEDSAMYFCAGGETSNTGELFFGEGSRLTVL.

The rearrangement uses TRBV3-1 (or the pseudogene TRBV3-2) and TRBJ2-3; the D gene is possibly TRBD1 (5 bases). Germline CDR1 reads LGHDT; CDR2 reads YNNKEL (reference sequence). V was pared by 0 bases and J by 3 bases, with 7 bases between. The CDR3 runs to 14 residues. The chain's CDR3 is CASSQEKGTDTQYF. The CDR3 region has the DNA TGTGCCAGCAGCCAAGAGAAGGGGACAGATACGCAGTATTTT.

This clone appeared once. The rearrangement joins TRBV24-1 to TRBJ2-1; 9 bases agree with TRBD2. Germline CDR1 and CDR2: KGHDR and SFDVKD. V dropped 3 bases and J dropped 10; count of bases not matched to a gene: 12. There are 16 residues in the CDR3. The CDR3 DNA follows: TGTGCCACCAGTGATCCCGTAGCGGGGGCGATGGGGGAGCAGTTCTTC. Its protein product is CATSDPVAGAMGEQFF.